Presented here are 26 T cell receptor beta chains from one specimen sequenced in a study of response to subunit inactivated influenza vaccine. TCRdb re-called the RT-PCR reads with MiXCR, one entry per CDR3 protein. Found here are roughly 700,000 distinct CDR3 sequences, 14% of them singletons; the top ten hold 6.5% to 8.5%. The sample consisted of PBMCs from blood, taken 14 days before vaccination. The receptors here all came from a man between 45 and 60 years old who received an inactivated influenza vaccine.

This clonotype occurred a few times. The V and J genes are TRBV6-5 and TRBJ2-2; 10 nucleotides match TRBD1. The CDR3 is 15 amino acids. J gave up 5 bases and V 4 bases, and 4 bases lay outside the gene matches. CDR1 is MNHEY and CDR2 is SVGAGI in the germline V gene. Here the CDR3 reads CASSSDRGLTGELFF. DNA of the CDR3: TGTGCCAGCAGTTCGGACAGGGGGTTGACCGGGGAGCTGTTTTTT.

This clonotype was observed a few times. J is TRBJ1-5 and V is TRBV20-1; D is unresolved. The CDR3 contains 12 residues. Germline V gives CDR1 DFQATT, CDR2 SNEGSKA (reference sequence). Trimming took 2 bases from V and 6 from J, leaving 8 bases between them. This chain's CDR3 is CSARRFGQPQHF. CDR3 coding DNA: TGCAGTGCTAGAAGGTTCGGTCAGCCCCAGCATTTT.

The chain couples TRBV7-2 to TRBJ2-3; 15 bases match TRBD2. Germline loops: CDR1 SGHTA, CDR2 FQGNSA. This CDR3 contains 15 residues. Trimming removed 6 bases from V and 8 bases from J; junction bases left unmatched: 6. CDR3 in amino acids: CASSYGLAGGGTQYF. The CDR3 bases are TGTGCCAGCAGTTACGGACTAGCGGGAGGGGGTACGCAGTATTTT.

This chain uses TRBV10-3 with TRBJ2-5; the match to TRBD2 covers 14 bases. The CDR3 covers 15 residues. Per germline, CDR1 ENHRY and CDR2 SYGVKD. With V trimmed by 5 bases and J by 4 bases, 3 bases remained unmatched. The chain's CDR3 is CAISRLAGGIETQYF. The CDR3 region has the DNA TGTGCCATCAGTCGACTAGCGGGGGGGATAGAGACCCAGTACTTC.

This clonotype occurred many times. V gene TRBV20-1 combines with J gene TRBJ2-2; D is uncertain. Trimming took 6 bases from V and 1 from J, leaving 9 bases between them. This CDR3 is 13 amino acids long. CDR1 and CDR2 from the germline V gene are DFQATT and SNEGSKA (reference sequence). The CDR3 bases are TGCAGTGCCCCAGACTGGAACACCGGGGAGCTGTTTTTT. Residues: CSAPDWNTGELFF.

This clonotype was detected only a few times. The V call is TRBV4-3, the J call TRBJ1-5, with unresolved D. CDR3 length: 16 amino acids. Germline-derived CDR1 and CDR2 are LGHNA and YSLEER. Trimming removed 1 base at V and 0 bases at J, with 10 bases between. The DNA for the CDR3 is TGCGCCAGCAGCCAAGGTCCTATAGTTAGCAATCAGCCCCAGCATTTT. This gives the protein CASSQGPIVSNQPQHF.

J is TRBJ1-4 and V is TRBV4-2; 8 positions agree with TRBD1. The germline CDR1 and CDR2 sequences are LGHNA and YNFKEQ. This CDR3 spans 16 amino acids. V trimming: 4 bases; J trimming: 4 bases; junction bases outside the gene matches: 8. CDR3 amino acids: CASSRVGQGDNEKLFF. The CDR3 region has the DNA TGTGCCAGCAGCCGGGTCGGACAGGGAGATAATGAAAAACTGTTTTTT.

The rearrangement joins TRBV7-9 to TRBJ2-1, with TRBD1 identical over 11 bases. The CDR3 has 15 residues. Per the germline V gene, CDR1 is SEHNR and CDR2 is FQNEAQ (reference sequence). The V segment lost 5 bases and the J segment 9 bases; nucleotides outside the gene matches: 9. CDR3 region: CASSLTGTGGREQFF. In DNA form, the CDR3 reads TGTGCCAGCAGCCTAACCGGGACAGGGGGTCGTGAGCAGTTCTTC.

This clonotype has at least ten counts. V is TRBV5-1 and J is TRBJ1-4, with a tentative D call TRBD1 (5 bases). The CDR3 extends over 15 amino acids. V gave up 6 bases and J gave up 5 bases, with 17 bases separating them. Germline CDR1 and CDR2: SGHRS and YFSETQ. The CDR3 is CASTGQDPGNEKLFF. The CDR3 DNA reads TGCGCCAGCACCGGGCAGGACCCAGGGAATGAAAAACTGTTTTTT.

The chain combines TRBV2 with TRBJ2-3; 11 bases fit TRBD1. Trimming took 5 bases from V and 4 from J; bases not matched to a gene: 5. The CDR3 is 15 amino acids. Germline-derived CDR1 and CDR2 are SNHLY and FYNNEI. The chain's CDR3 is CASSPWTGGADTQYF. In DNA form, the CDR3 reads TGTGCCAGCAGTCCGTGGACAGGGGGCGCAGATACGCAGTATTTT. The full variable domain, in which reference TRBV2 and TRBJ2-3 provide the parts outside the CDR3, is EPEVTQTPSHQVTQMGQEVILRCVPISNHLYFYWYRQILGQKVEFLVSFYNNEISEKSEIFDDQFSVERPDGSNFTLKIRSTKLEDSAMYFCASSPWTGGADTQYFGPGTRLTVL.

The chain uses TRBV20-1 and TRBJ1-5, with D possibly TRBD1 on 5 matching bases. CDR3 length: 13 amino acids. From germline, CDR1 is DFQATT and CDR2 SNEGSKA (reference sequence). V lost 3 bases to trimming and J lost 5 bases, with 11 bases between them. CDR3 bases: TGCAGTGCTAGGGCAGGGCGGGATCAGCCCCAGCATTTT. Its protein is CSARAGRDQPQHF.

The chain joins TRBV4-1 to TRBJ2-1; TRBD2 might be the D (5 bases). Per the germline V gene, CDR1 is MGHRA and CDR2 is YSYEKL. V lost 2 bases and J 4 bases, leaving 12 bases between the germline ends. The CDR3 has 15 amino acids. Here the CDR3 DNA reads TGCGCCAGCAGCCAACACGGGGTCTCATACAATGAGCAGTTCTTC. Protein: CASSQHGVSYNEQFF.

This clonotype was observed once. The V and J genes are TRBV7-3 and TRBJ2-1; no firm D call. Germline V gene sequence: CDR1 SGHTA, CDR2 FQGTGA. The CDR3 extends over 15 amino acids. V was clipped by 1 base and J by 5 bases, with 12 bases between them. The CDR3 region has the DNA TGTGCCAGCAGCTTAAGTACTAACATTCACAATGAGCAGTTCTTC. Amino acids: CASSLSTNIHNEQFF.

This chain joins TRBV12-3 or TRBV12-4 and TRBJ2-1; perhaps TRBD2 as D (6 bases). Trimming shortened V by 2 bases and J by 6 bases, and 11 bases separated the two germline ends. The CDR3 has 14 residues. CDR3 sequence reads: CASSLTSRFNEQFF. The CDR3 region has the DNA TGTGCCAGCAGTTTAACTAGCAGGTTCAATGAGCAGTTCTTC.

This clonotype has more than one count but fewer than ten. This chain uses TRBV15 with TRBJ1-4; 8 nucleotides match TRBD1. The CDR3 is 16 residues long. Germline V lookup: CDR1 LNHNV, CDR2 YYDKDF (reference sequence). The V gene end was trimmed by 0 bases and the J gene end by 8 bases; junction bases not matched to a gene: 8. The CDR3, as DNA: TGTGCCACCAGCAGAGATCGTGGACAGGGACGCGAAAAACTGTTTTTT. It encodes CATSRDRGQGREKLFF.

In this sample, this clonotype turned up a few times. The V call is TRBV7-2, the J call TRBJ1-1; TRBD1 matches at 9 bases. The germline V gene encodes CDR1 SGHTA and CDR2 FQGNSA. V gave up 2 bases and J gave up 4 bases; unmatched junction bases: 8. The CDR3 length is 16 residues. The CDR3 DNA is TGTGCCAGCAGCTTAACCCGGACAGGGGCGGGCACTGAAGCTTTCTTT. Amino acid sequence: CASSLTRTGAGTEAFF.

This clonotype has more than one count but fewer than ten. The J gene is TRBJ1-5, the V gene TRBV11-1; 12 bases agree with TRBD1. V shed 1 base, J shed 6 bases, and the junction held 10 bases outside the gene matches. Germline V gives CDR1 SGHAT, CDR2 FQDESV (reference sequence). CDR3 length: 18 residues. CDR3 DNA sequence: TGTGCCAGCAGCTTAGGGGACAGGGGGCGTTTAAGCGGTCAGCCCCAGCATTTT. Translation: CASSLGDRGRLSGQPQHF.

The chain combines TRBV4-3 with TRBJ2-5; D not resolved. CDR3 length equals 15 residues. V dropped 0 bases and J dropped 0 bases, with 8 bases sitting between them. Germline CDR1 reads LGHNA; CDR2 reads YSLEER. This chain's CDR3 is CASSQDGFYQETQYF. CDR3 coding DNA: TGCGCCAGCAGCCAAGACGGGTTCTACCAAGAGACCCAGTACTTC.

The chain recombines TRBV5-1 with TRBJ2-3; D assignment may be TRBD1 or TRBD2 (6 bases each). Trimming left V 2 bases short and J 5 bases short, with 15 bases between. The CDR3 sequence is 15 residues long. CDR1 and CDR2 (germline): SGHRS, YFSETQ. CDR3 region: CASSFTGALIDTQYF. The CDR3 region has the DNA TGCGCCAGCAGCTTCACGGGGGCCCTGATAGATACGCAGTATTTT. The whole variable domain, remainder taken from reference TRBV5-1 and TRBJ2-3, is KAGVTQTPRYLIKTRGQQVTLSCSPISGHRSVSWYQQTPGQGLQFLFEYFSETQRNKGNFPGRFSGRQFSNSRSEMNVSTLELGDSALYLCASSFTGALIDTQYFGPGTRLTVL.

The V and J genes are TRBV4-3 and TRBJ2-1; weak D call: TRBD1 (5 bases). Germline V gene lookup returns CDR1 LGHNA and CDR2 YSLEER. The V gene lost 0 bases and the J gene lost 2 bases, with 11 bases spanning the gap. The CDR3 consists of 16 residues. In DNA form, the CDR3 reads TGCGCCAGCAGCCAAGAAGGGGTGAATCCCTACAATGAGCAGTTCTTC. This translates into CASSQEGVNPYNEQFF.

This clonotype was observed many times. J is TRBJ2-7 and V is TRBV5-1; 8 bases align to TRBD1. CDR3 length: 14 residues. Germline V gene data show CDR1 as SGHRS and CDR2 as YFSETQ. J lost 5 bases, V lost 4 bases, and 8 bases had no gene match. In DNA, the CDR3 is TGCGCCAGCAGCCTTCGGACAGGGAACGACGAGCAGTACTTC. Its translation: CASSLRTGNDEQYF.

This clonotype was counted between two and nine times. The genes are TRBV29-1 and TRBJ2-1, with D perhaps TRBD2 (6 bases). CDR3 length equals 14 residues. V gave up 7 bases and J gave up 9 bases, with 22 bases separating them. Germline V gene lookup returns CDR1 SQVTM and CDR2 ANQGSEA. CDR3 in DNA: TGCAGCGCCCACGGAGGGGACTCCGGACCTGAGCAGTTCTTC. Residues: CSAHGGDSGPEQFF.

The rearrangement uses TRBV2 and TRBJ2-1, with 7 bases lining up with TRBD1. V shed 6 bases, J shed 10 bases, and the junction held 9 bases outside the gene matches. Germline V CDR1 and CDR2: SNHLY, FYNNEI. The CDR3 is 13 amino acids. The CDR3 loop is CASSVRGFEEQFF. The CDR3, as DNA: TGTGCCAGCAGCGTCAGGGGGTTCGAGGAGCAGTTCTTC.

V and J are TRBV9 and TRBJ2-2, with TRBD1 identical over 9 bases. Germline V CDR1 and CDR2: SGDLS, YYNGEE. The V gene end was trimmed by 4 bases and the J gene end by 2 bases; junction bases not matched to a gene: 6. This CDR3 has 16 amino acids. This CDR3 is CASSTWTGDNTGELFF. CDR3 in DNA: TGTGCCAGCAGCACCTGGACAGGGGACAACACCGGGGAGCTGTTTTTT.

This clonotype was recorded a few times. The chain carries TRBV15 and TRBJ2-1; the D gene is possibly TRBD2 (5 bases). The CDR3 length is 16 residues. V lost 3 bases and J lost 6, with 18 bases in between. Germline-derived CDR1 and CDR2 are LNHNV and YYDKDF (reference sequence). CDR3 bases: TGTGCCACCAGCAGGGGCCATGAGGGAGTCATCAATGAGCAGTTCTTC. Protein: CATSRGHEGVINEQFF.

This rearrangement joins TRBV29-1 to TRBJ1-1, with 11 bases identical to TRBD1. CDR3 length equals 10 residues. CDR1 and CDR2 (germline): SQVTM, ANQGSEA. The junction had 2 bases not matched to a gene; V was cut back by 7 bases and J by 10 bases. CDR3 bases: TGCAGCGCAGGACAGGGGGCAGCTTTCTTT. As protein: CSAGQGAAFF.